A selection of T cell receptor beta chains follows, all from one sample in a study of neurological immune-mediated disorders. One entry per CDR3 protein, called by TCRdb with MiXCR from the 5' RACE reads. The data contain fewer than 35,000 distinct CDR3 sequences, about 12% of them singletons. Input material: PBMCs. The receptors here all came from a middle-aged woman in good health. Both conserved end residues are part of each CDR3. Each record gives: D gene, V gene, clone size, J gene, CDR3 protein, CDR3 DNA. D genes are given only for firm matches. Only some rows state a clone size, as once, few, many or a class for expanded clones.

NA	TRBV7-2	many	TRBJ2-5	CASSPPTRKETQYF	TGTGCCAGCAGCCCCCCAACTAGAAAAGAGACCCAGTACTTC
NA	TRBV7-2	many	TRBJ2-3	CASSDRRGSDTQYF	TGTGCCAGCAGCGACCGGCGCGGGTCAGATACGCAGTATTTT
NA	TRBV5-1	medium-sized	TRBJ2-3	CASSLTGNPVADTQYF	TGCGCCAGCAGCCTGACCGGGAATCCAGTAGCAGATACGCAGTATTTT
NA	TRBV9	many	TRBJ2-2	CASSVVAGTGELFF	TGTGCCAGCAGCGTAGTGGCAGGCACCGGGGAGCTGTTTTTT
NA	TRBV7-2	many	TRBJ1-2	CASSFPTGNYGYTF	TGTGCCAGCAGCTTTCCAACCGGAAACTATGGCTACACCTTC
TRBD2	TRBV6-5	NA	TRBJ2-5	CASSPLGGLEETQYF	TGTGCCAGCAGTCCGCTCGGGGGACTAGAAGAGACCCAGTACTTC
NA	TRBV5-1	many	TRBJ2-7	CASSPDSAYEQYF	TGCGCCAGCAGCCCGGACTCGGCCTACGAGCAGTACTTC
NA	TRBV14	many	TRBJ2-1	CANSPSSGQPLLWSYNEQFF	TGTGCCAACAGCCCTTCTAGTGGACAGCCCTTGCTGTGGTCCTACAATGAGCAGTTCTTC
NA	TRBV6-5	NA	TRBJ1-1	CASSQGNEAFF	TGTGCCAGCAGTCAGGGAAATGAAGCTTTCTTT
TRBD1	TRBV6-1	NA	TRBJ1-5	CASISRGTESNQPQHF	TGTGCCAGCATCTCAAGGGGGACAGAAAGCAATCAGCCCCAGCATTTT
NA	TRBV4-3	many	TRBJ1-6	CASSQDSAHSSPLHF	TGCGCCAGCAGCCAAGACTCAGCACACAGCTCACCCCTCCACTTT
TRBD1	TRBV6-1	many	TRBJ1-5	CASSEVQGNQPQHF	TGTGCCAGCAGTGAGGTACAGGGGAATCAGCCCCAGCATTTT
NA	TRBV5-1	many	TRBJ2-7	CASSLGASATYEQYF	TGCGCCAGCAGCTTAGGGGCTAGCGCAACCTACGAGCAGTACTTC
NA	TRBV5-1	many	TRBJ1-1	CASSLHRVGTEAFF	TGCGCCAGCAGCTTGCACAGGGTGGGCACTGAAGCTTTCTTT
TRBD1	TRBV9	many	TRBJ1-3	CASSVGQGASSGNTIYF	TGTGCCAGCAGCGTCGGACAGGGGGCGAGCTCTGGAAACACCATATATTTT
TRBD2	TRBV29-1	many	TRBJ2-3	CSSRVAGFHTDTQYF	TGCAGCTCCCGGGTAGCGGGGTTTCACACAGATACGCAGTATTTT
NA	TRBV7-2	many	TRBJ2-1	CASSRASSYNEQFF	TGTGCCAGCAGCCGGGCGAGCTCCTACAATGAGCAGTTCTTC
NA	TRBV29-1	many	TRBJ2-7	CSVLQGDSYEQYF	TGCAGCGTCCTACAGGGAGACTCCTACGAGCAGTACTTC
NA	TRBV20-1	many	TRBJ1-3	CSARDPQVGNTIYF	TGCAGTGCTAGAGATCCTCAAGTAGGAAACACCATATATTTT
TRBD2	TRBV5-1	many	TRBJ2-3	CASSARLAGGRLLDTQYF	TGCGCCAGCAGCGCCCGGCTAGCGGGGGGGCGCTTATTAGATACGCAGTATTTT
TRBD1	TRBV10-3	many	TRBJ2-7	CAISESMGQLEQYF	TGTGCCATCAGTGAGTCAATGGGACAGCTCGAGCAGTACTTC
NA	TRBV12-3/TRBV12-4	medium-sized	TRBJ2-7	CASSLQLTEQYF	TGTGCCAGCAGTTTGCAGCTTACCGAGCAGTACTTC
NA	TRBV2	many	TRBJ2-1	CASSEVSGGTSSYNEQFF	TGTGCCAGCAGTGAAGTGAGTGGCGGGACGAGCTCCTACAATGAGCAGTTCTTC
NA	TRBV12-5	NA	TRBJ1-5	CASGLTDRGNQPQHF	TGTGCTAGTGGTTTGACGGACAGAGGCAATCAGCCCCAGCATTTT
TRBD1	TRBV29-1	many	TRBJ2-7	CSVEGTVGDEQYF	TGCAGCGTTGAGGGGACAGTAGGAGACGAGCAGTACTTC
NA	TRBV20-1	many	TRBJ2-2	CSASDPHTGELFF	TGCAGTGCTAGTGACCCTCACACCGGGGAGCTGTTTTTT
NA	TRBV6-5	many	TRBJ2-5	CASSYSIGGPQYF	TGTGCCAGCAGTTACTCTATAGGTGGCCCCCAGTACTTC
NA	TRBV4-1	many	TRBJ2-5	CASSQEPHRTAETQYF	TGCGCCAGCAGCCAAGAGCCTCACCGGACAGCCGAGACCCAGTACTTC
TRBD2	TRBV10-3	many	TRBJ2-3	CAIRPRGTSSEAQYF	TGTGCCATCCGGCCACGGGGGACTAGCTCCGAGGCGCAGTATTTT